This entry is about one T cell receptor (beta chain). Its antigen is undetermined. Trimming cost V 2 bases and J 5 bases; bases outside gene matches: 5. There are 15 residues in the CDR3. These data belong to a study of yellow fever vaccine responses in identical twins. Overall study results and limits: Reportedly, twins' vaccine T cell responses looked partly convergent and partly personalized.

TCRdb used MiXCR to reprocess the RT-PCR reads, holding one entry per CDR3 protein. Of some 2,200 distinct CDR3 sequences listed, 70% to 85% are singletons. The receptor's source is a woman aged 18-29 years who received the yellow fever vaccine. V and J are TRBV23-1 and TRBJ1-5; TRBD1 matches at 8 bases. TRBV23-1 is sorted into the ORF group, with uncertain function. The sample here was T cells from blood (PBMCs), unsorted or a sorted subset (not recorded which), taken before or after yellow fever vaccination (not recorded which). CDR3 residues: CASSQAGTGYQPQHF. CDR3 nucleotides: TGCGCCAGCAGTCAAGCCGGGACAGGATATCAGCCCCAGCATTTT.